This T cell receptor beta chain was captured by sequencing in a study of response to subunit inactivated influenza vaccine. This CDR3 spans 15 amino acids. Looked up from germline, CDR1 is SGHVS and CDR2 is FQNEAQ. Unmatched junction bases numbered 5, after V lost 0 bases and J lost 6 bases. TCRdb ran MiXCR on the RT-PCR reads and lists one entry per CDR3 protein. The sample consists of more than 450,000 distinct CDR3 sequences, about 12% of them appearing once. Study results and caveats: Each seasonal flu vaccination may recruit only limited new T cells, authors suggested.

This clonotype was counted a few times. The antigen remains unidentified. This TCR derives from a man aged 45 to 65 who received an inactivated influenza vaccine. This rearrangement joins TRBV7-8 to TRBJ1-2; TRBD1 aligns across 9 bases. Sequencing used PBMCs from blood, obtained on the day of vaccination. The CDR3 region is CASSLAPWTGDGYTF. As DNA, the CDR3 is TGTGCCAGCAGCTTAGCCCCGTGGACAGGGGATGGCTACACCTTC.